This T cell receptor (beta chain) was found in a study of identical twins. Study conclusions and caveats: With abundant cord blood beta clonotypes, insertions were fewer; memory repertoires showed no such pattern.

Unique molecular identifiers were present on the cDNA, which also gained a universal primer site by template switching. Each CDR3 protein gets one entry after TCRdb re-called the 5' RACE reads with MiXCR. The sample includes 400,000 to 550,000 distinct CDR3 sequences, under 25% of them seen just once. Germline V gives CDR1 SGHRS, CDR2 YFSETQ. V was shortened by 1 base and J by 2 bases, with 15 bases between the two germline ends. This CDR3 comprises 16 residues. There are a few counts of this clonotype. Its cognate antigen is unknown. These data were likewise used in another study, on T cells expressing NK-cell markers. That work contributes: Similarly, these clonotypes led the CD3+CD56-NKG2C+ fraction as well in a handful of donors.

The chain employs TRBV5-1 and TRBJ2-5; D is ambiguous. The sequenced sample consisted of CD4+ T cells sorted from blood. The clonotype originates from a young woman in good health. The CDR3 sequence: CASSLSTFKGQETQYF. The CDR3 nucleotides read TGCGCCAGCAGCTTGTCAACTTTTAAGGGTCAAGAGACCCAGTACTTC.